These 22 T cell receptor beta chains came from one sample sequenced in a study of vaccination and CD4 T cells after COVID-19. A single record per CDR3 protein comes from TCRdb applying MiXCR to the PCR reads. The sample has approximately 20,000 distinct CDR3 sequences, 60% seen once. The sequences come from CD4+ T cells from blood, collected after SARS-CoV-2 vaccination. These receptors were taken from a human donor who had recovered from COVID-19.

This chain uses TRBV27 with TRBJ2-7; D ambiguous. CDR1 is MNHEY, CDR2 SMNVEV, per germline (reference sequence). The CDR3 is made up of 13 amino acids. Trimming stripped 6 bases from V and 7 bases from J, with 16 bases between. This chain's CDR3 is CASSPTTFGEQYF. As DNA, the CDR3 is TGTGCCAGCAGCCCTACTACCTTTGGGGAGCAGTACTTC.

A few counts support this clonotype. The chain couples TRBV24-1 to TRBJ1-2; 7 nucleotides match TRBD1. With 6 bases clipped from V and 7 bases from J, the junction kept 10 bases outside the gene matches. The germline gives CDR1 KGHDR, CDR2 SFDVKD. CDR3 length equals 14 residues. Here the CDR3 DNA reads TGTGCCACCAGTAGACACGACAGGGTCGGTGGCTACACCTTC. Its protein is CATSRHDRVGGYTF.

This clonotype has more than one count but fewer than ten. V and J are TRBV20-1 and TRBJ1-2, with 7 positions matching TRBD1. The CDR3 contains 17 residues. The V and J ends lost 2 bases and 0 bases, in that order; junction bases with no gene match: 12. Germline V gene sequence: CDR1 DFQATT, CDR2 SNEGSKA (reference sequence). Here the CDR3 reads CSARFRGRSIANYGYTF. The CDR3 coding sequence is TGCAGTGCTAGATTCAGGGGGAGGTCGATAGCTAACTATGGCTACACCTTC.

The chain has TRBV20-1 and TRBJ2-5; 8 bases line up with TRBD2. From germline, CDR1 is DFQATT and CDR2 SNEGSKA (reference sequence). The CDR3 is made up of 16 amino acids. V dropped 4 bases and J dropped 1; count of bases not matched to a gene: 11. CDR3 in amino acids: CSATLGGVESQETQYF. The CDR3 DNA sequence: TGCAGTGCTACCCTCGGGGGGGTGGAATCCCAAGAGACCCAGTACTTC.

The V gene is TRBV19, the J gene TRBJ2-1; 8 bases align to TRBD2. The CDR3 runs to 15 residues. Trimming removed 4 bases from V and 3 bases from J; junction bases left unmatched: 5. The germline V gene encodes CDR1 LNHDA and CDR2 SQIVND (reference sequence). CDR3 sequence reads: CASSNSSGFYNEQFF. In DNA, the CDR3 is TGTGCCAGTAGTAATTCTAGCGGGTTCTACAATGAGCAGTTCTTC. The full variable domain, its missing parts supplied by reference TRBV19 and TRBJ2-1, is DGGITQSPKYLFRKEGQNVTLSCEQNLNHDAMYWYRQDPGQGLRLIYYSQIVNDFQKGDIAEGYSVSREKKESFPLTVTSAQKNPTAFYLCASSNSSGFYNEQFFGPGTRLTVL.

The chain couples TRBV7-9 to TRBJ2-7, with D possibly being TRBD2 (5 bases). The CDR3 is 13 amino acids. CDR1 and CDR2 (germline): SEHNR, FQNEAQ (reference sequence). The V end lost 3 bases, the J end lost 0 bases, and 6 bases lay between the germline ends. CDR3 nucleotides: TGTGCCAGCAGCTTCGACTACTCCTACGAGCAGTACTTC. Its protein product is CASSFDYSYEQYF. Full variable domain (remainder filled in from reference TRBV7-9 and TRBJ2-7): DTGVSQNPRHKITKRGQNVTFRCDPISEHNRLYWYRQTLGQGPEFLTYFQNEAQLEKSRLLSDRFSAERPKGSFSTLEIQRTEQGDSAMYLCASSFDYSYEQYFGPGTRLTVT.

The chain links TRBV5-1 to TRBJ2-5; D is tentatively TRBD1 or TRBD2 (6 bases each). This CDR3 region has 13 residues. V was shortened by 4 bases and J by 5 bases, with 12 bases between the two germline ends. Germline CDR1 and CDR2: SGHRS and YFSETQ. The CDR3 spells CASSNGGGETQYF. DNA for the CDR3: TGCGCCAGCAGCAACGGGGGCGGCGAGACCCAGTACTTC.

This chain links TRBV7-2 with TRBJ2-4; weak D call: TRBD2 (6 bases). The CDR3 totals 17 residues. Germline V gene data show CDR1 as SGHTA and CDR2 as FQGNSA. The V gene lost 5 bases and the J gene lost 7 bases, with 24 bases spanning the gap. In nucleotides, the CDR3 is TGTGCCAGCAGCCCAAGGGGTTCGGTCGGGGGTAAGAACATTCAGTACTTC. This gives the protein CASSPRGSVGGKNIQYF.

This chain connects TRBV20-1 to TRBJ2-3; 12 nucleotides match TRBD2. The CDR3 contains 16 residues. From germline, CDR1 is DFQATT and CDR2 SNEGSKA (reference sequence). The trim removed 4 bases at V and 4 bases at J, leaving 9 bases unmatched. As DNA, the CDR3 is TGCAGTGCTACCAAGGCTAGCGGGAGGGTGGCAGATACGCAGTATTTT. This codes for CSATKASGRVADTQYF.

This chain connects TRBV25-1 to TRBJ2-5; D ambiguous. The CDR3 spans 14 residues. CDR1 and CDR2 from the germline V gene are MGHDK and SYGVNS. Between the trimmed V and J ends, which lost 3 bases and 0 bases, there was a span of 8 bases. The CDR3 here is CASSESLYQETQYF. Written as DNA, the CDR3 is TGTGCCAGCAGTGAGTCCTTGTACCAAGAGACCCAGTACTTC.

The chain joins TRBV6-2 or TRBV6-3 to TRBJ1-1, with 8 positions matching TRBD1. The germline V gene encodes CDR1 MNHEY and CDR2 SVGEGT. The CDR3 has 14 amino acids. J lost 7 bases, V lost 6 bases, and 10 bases had no gene match. This CDR3 reads CASSPPGQAFEAFF. CDR3 DNA sequence: TGTGCCAGCAGCCCTCCGGGACAGGCCTTTGAAGCTTTCTTT.

This clonotype turned up a few times. The V gene is TRBV19, the J gene TRBJ2-2; perhaps D is TRBD1 or TRBD2 (5 bases each). CDR3 length: 14 amino acids. Trimming pared 9 bases from V and 1 base from J, leaving 12 bases between. Germline values: CDR1 LNHDA, CDR2 SQIVND (reference sequence). This CDR3 reads CASVWGMNTGELFF. CDR3 sequence (DNA): TGTGCCAGCGTGTGGGGGATGAACACCGGGGAGCTGTTTTTT. Complete variable domain (other parts from reference TRBV19 and TRBJ2-2): DGGITQSPKYLFRKEGQNVTLSCEQNLNHDAMYWYRQDPGQGLRLIYYSQIVNDFQKGDIAEGYSVSREKKESFPLTVTSAQKNPTAFYLCASVWGMNTGELFFGEGSRLTVL.

The chain couples TRBV28 to TRBJ2-3, with 9 bases matching TRBD2. The CDR3 has 15 amino acids. Germline V gene sequence: CDR1 MDHEN, CDR2 SYDVKM. V gave up 2 bases and J gave up 4 bases; unmatched junction bases: 4. The CDR3 loop reads CASSLAGGGADTQYF. The CDR3 bases are TGTGCCAGCAGTTTAGCGGGAGGGGGGGCAGATACGCAGTATTTT.

The rearrangement joins TRBV7-9 to TRBJ2-3, with a tentative D call TRBD2 (5 bases). The V gene lost 5 bases and the J gene lost 2 bases, with 11 bases spanning the gap. CDR1 and CDR2 (germline): SEHNR, FQNEAQ (reference sequence). This CDR3 region has 14 residues. CDR3 loop: CASSPGRDTDTQYF. The DNA of the CDR3 is TGTGCCAGCAGCCCTGGCCGGGACACAGATACGCAGTATTTT.

V gene TRBV5-1 combines with J gene TRBJ2-6, with no clear D. The germline gives CDR1 SGHRS, CDR2 YFSETQ. Trimming took off 4 bases at V and 2 bases at J, with 10 bases between the two ends. This CDR3 region has 15 residues. CDR3 sequence reads: CASSLTGTGANVLTF. In DNA form, the CDR3 reads TGCGCCAGCAGCCTTACCGGCACTGGGGCCAACGTCCTGACTTTC.

This clonotype showed up just a few times. The chain combines TRBV20-1 with TRBJ1-2; the D gene is possibly TRBD1 (6 bases). CDR3 length: 14 amino acids. CDR1 is DFQATT, CDR2 SNEGSKA, per germline (reference sequence). Trimming left V 5 bases short and J 8 bases short, with 21 bases between. The CDR3 loop is CSAFGQGILGGYTF. In DNA form, the CDR3 reads TGCAGTGCTTTTGGGCAGGGGATCCTTGGAGGCTACACCTTC.

The rearrangement joins TRBV20-1 to TRBJ2-7; D gene unclear. Between the trimmed V and J ends, which lost 1 base and 6 bases, there was a span of 16 bases. The CDR3 totals 14 residues. Germline V gene data show CDR1 as DFQATT and CDR2 as SNEGSKA (reference sequence). For the CDR3, the DNA is TGCAGTGCTAGAGGGCCGGCGACCCTTGTCGAGCAGTACTTC. This codes for CSARGPATLVEQYF.

This chain joins TRBV20-1 and TRBJ2-7; 9 bases align to TRBD2. The V segment lost 3 bases and the J segment 0 bases; nucleotides outside the gene matches: 3. CDR1 is DFQATT and CDR2 is SNEGSKA in the germline V gene (reference sequence). The CDR3 length is 14 residues. This CDR3 is CSASKREASYEQYF. CDR3 nucleotides: TGCAGTGCTAGTAAGCGGGAGGCCTCCTACGAGCAGTACTTC.

This clonotype was counted only a few times. The chain links TRBV2 to TRBJ1-1; D perhaps matches TRBD1 (5 bases). Germline assignment: CDR1 SNHLY and CDR2 FYNNEI. CDR3 length equals 13 residues. Between the trimmed V and J ends, which lost 8 bases and 1 base, there was a span of 11 bases. Here the CDR3 DNA reads TGTGCCAGCCCGAGGACACAGAACACTGAAGCTTTCTTT. Encoded protein: CASPRTQNTEAFF.

The chain couples TRBV6-5 to TRBJ2-3; TRBD2 aligns across 11 bases. The CDR3 has 17 residues. Germline V lookup: CDR1 MNHEY, CDR2 SVGAGI. V shed 0 bases and J 3 bases; nucleotides not matched to a gene: 5. CDR3 protein: CASSYSRTSGLTDTQYF. The CDR3, as DNA: TGTGCCAGCAGTTACTCCCGGACTAGCGGGCTGACAGATACGCAGTATTTT.

The rearrangement joins TRBV7-9 to TRBJ2-7; 8 bases map to TRBD1. Germline V gene data show CDR1 as SEHNR and CDR2 as FQNEAQ (reference sequence). The CDR3 contains 14 residues. The trim removed 2 bases at V and 3 bases at J, leaving 3 bases unmatched. The CDR3 region has the DNA TGTGCCAGCAGCTTACCCGGGACAGGCTACGAGCAGTACTTC. It encodes CASSLPGTGYEQYF.

CDR3 bases: TGCAGTGCTAGAGAGGGACATGGAGAAAAACTGTTTTTT. It specifies CSAREGHGEKLFF. The chain links TRBV20-1 to TRBJ1-4, with TRBD1 as a possible D gene (6 bases). In germline, CDR1 is DFQATT, CDR2 SNEGSKA (reference sequence). CDR3 length equals 13 residues. The V end was cut by 0 bases, the J end by 8 bases, with 10 bases between.